The sequence of this T cell receptor beta chain was determined in a study of blood T cell repertoires in COVID-19. The assay was immunoSEQ multiplex PCR, and TCRdb's table has in-frame clones only and misses some. The sample carries about 130,000 clones, approximately 79% recorded once. Participant-given clinical history determined each cohort assignment. Germline CDR1 SGHRS, CDR2 YFSETQ. V was trimmed by 6 bases and J by 1 base, leaving 11 bases between them. This CDR3 has 15 residues. The receptor's source is a man between 40 and 49 years old with acute COVID-19. The specimen was PBMCs or T cells enriched from blood (not recorded which). V is TRBV5-1 and J is TRBJ1-6; TRBD1 is a possible D gene (5 bases). CDR3 nucleotides: TGCGCCAGCACGAAGGACACGTCCTATAATTCACCCCTCCACTTT. It translates to CASTKDTSYNSPLHF.